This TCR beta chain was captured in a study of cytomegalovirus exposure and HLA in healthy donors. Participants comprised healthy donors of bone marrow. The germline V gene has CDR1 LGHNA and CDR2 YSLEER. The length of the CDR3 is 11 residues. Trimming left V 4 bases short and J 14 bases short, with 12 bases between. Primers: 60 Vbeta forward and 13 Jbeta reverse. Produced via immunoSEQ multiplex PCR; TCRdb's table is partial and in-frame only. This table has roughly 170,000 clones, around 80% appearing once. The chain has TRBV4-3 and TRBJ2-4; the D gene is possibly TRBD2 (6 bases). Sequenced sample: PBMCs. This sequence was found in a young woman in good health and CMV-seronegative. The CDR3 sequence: CASSPISGEYF. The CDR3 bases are TGCGCCAGCAGCCCCATCTCGGGGGAGTACTTC.